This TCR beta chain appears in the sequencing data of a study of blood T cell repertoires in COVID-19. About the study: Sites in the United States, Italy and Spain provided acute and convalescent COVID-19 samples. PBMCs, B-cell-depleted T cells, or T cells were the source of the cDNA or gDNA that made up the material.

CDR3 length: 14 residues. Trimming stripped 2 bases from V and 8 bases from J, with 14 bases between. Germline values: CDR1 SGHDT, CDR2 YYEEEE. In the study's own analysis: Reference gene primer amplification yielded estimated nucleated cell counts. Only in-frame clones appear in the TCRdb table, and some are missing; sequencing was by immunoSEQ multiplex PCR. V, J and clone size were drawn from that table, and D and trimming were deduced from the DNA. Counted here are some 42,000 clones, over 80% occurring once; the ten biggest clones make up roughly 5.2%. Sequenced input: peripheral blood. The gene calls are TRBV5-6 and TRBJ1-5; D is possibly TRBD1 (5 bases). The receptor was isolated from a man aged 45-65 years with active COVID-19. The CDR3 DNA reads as TGTGCCAGCAGCTTCGGAGGGGCCAAGGAGCCCCAGCATTTT. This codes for CASSFGGAKEPQHF. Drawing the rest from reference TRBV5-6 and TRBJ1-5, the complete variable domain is DAGVTQSPTHLIKTRGQQVTLRCSPKSGHDTVSWYQQALGQGPQFIFQYYEEEERQRGNFPDRFSGHQFPNYSSELNVNALLLGDSALYLCASSFGGAKEPQHFGDGTRLSIL.